The 24 T cell receptor beta chains below come from one sample, sequenced in a study of T cell repertoires in cytomegalovirus infection. For these receptors, no antigen is known. One entry per CDR3 protein, called by TCRdb with MiXCR from the reads. Here the sample spans 900,000 to 950,000 distinct CDR3 sequences, about a third being singletons. Sequencing used cultured CD8+ T cells from PBMCs, obtained from culture after CMV antigen stimulation. These TCRs come from a human donor in good health (CMV status not recorded). Some clones in this sample may be carry-over from other donors' samples.

This chain joins TRBV6-6 and TRBJ1-5, with 9 positions matching TRBD1. Trimming removed 6 bases from V and 7 bases from J; junction bases left unmatched: 10. Germline CDR1 reads MNHNY; CDR2 reads SVGAGI (reference sequence). The CDR3 sequence is 15 residues long. The CDR3 DNA reads TGTGCCAGCAGCCCCACAGGGGGCAGGAGCCAGCCCCAGCATTTT. This codes for CASSPTGGRSQPQHF.

The chain is built from TRBV19 and TRBJ1-4; no clear D gene. The CDR3 consists of 14 residues. The V end was cut by 4 bases, the J end by 7 bases, with 13 bases between. Germline CDR1 and CDR2: LNHDA and SQIVND (reference sequence). The CDR3: CASSTSGLGEKLFF. CDR3 DNA: TGTGCCAGTAGTACCTCCGGGCTAGGTGAAAAACTGTTTTTT. The full variable domain, its missing parts supplied by reference TRBV19 and TRBJ1-4, is DGGITQSPKYLFRKEGQNVTLSCEQNLNHDAMYWYRQDPGQGLRLIYYSQIVNDFQKGDIAEGYSVSREKKESFPLTVTSAQKNPTAFYLCASSTSGLGEKLFFGSGTQLSVL.

The rearrangement uses TRBV4-1 and TRBJ2-7; D remains unclear. The length of the CDR3 is 11 residues. CDR1 and CDR2 (germline): MGHRA, YSYEKL. Deletions cut 8 bases from V and 3 bases from J, with 8 bases between. CDR3 in DNA: TGCGCCAGCGGTAACAACTACGAGCAGTACTTC. Protein sequence: CASGNNYEQYF.

The CDR3 loop is CASSIARVDTQYF. The CDR3 DNA reads as TGTGCCAGTAGTATAGCAAGGGTGGATACGCAGTATTTT. The rearrangement links TRBV19 to TRBJ2-3; D gene uncertain. V was clipped by 1 base and J by 6 bases, with 8 bases between them. This CDR3 region has 13 residues. Germline CDR1 reads LNHDA; CDR2 reads SQIVND (reference sequence).

This clonotype has a handful of counts. The V gene is TRBV6-6, the J gene TRBJ1-1; D is ambiguous. Trimming removed 7 bases from V and 3 bases from J, with 18 bases in between. The CDR3 has 15 amino acids. Germline-derived CDR1 and CDR2 are MNHNY and SVGAGI (reference sequence). CDR3 DNA sequence: TGTGCCAGCATTCTCGCCGGGGTCGGGGACACTGAAGCTTTCTTT. Translated: CASILAGVGDTEAFF.

The chain joins TRBV5-5 to TRBJ2-7, with D maybe TRBD1 (6 bases). V was pared by 1 base and J by 2 bases, with 13 bases between. CDR1 is SGHKS and CDR2 is YYEKEE in the germline V gene (reference sequence). This CDR3 is 15 amino acids long. The CDR3 DNA is TGTGCCAGCAGCTTGTGGGACACCATGACCTACGAGCAGTACGTC. This codes for CASSLWDTMTYEQYV.

This clonotype was counted a few times. This chain joins TRBV15 and TRBJ1-5; D call uncertain. V dropped 7 bases and J dropped 2 bases, with 9 bases sitting between them. Germline-derived CDR1 and CDR2 are LNHNV and YYDKDF (reference sequence). The CDR3 is made up of 13 amino acids. This CDR3 is CATTSGGNQPQHF. DNA for the CDR3: TGTGCCACCACCTCGGGAGGCAATCAGCCCCAGCATTTT. The variable domain in full, completed from reference TRBV15 and TRBJ1-5, reads DAMVIQNPRYQVTQFGKPVTLSCSQTLNHNVMYWYQQKSSQAPKLLFHYYDKDFNNEADTPDNFQSRRPNTSFCFLDIRSPGLGDTAMYLCATTSGGNQPQHFGDGTRLSIL.

V gene TRBV6-1 combines with J gene TRBJ1-2; 7 bases fit TRBD1. The V and J ends lost 5 bases and 1 base, in that order; junction bases with no gene match: 7. In germline, CDR1 is MNHNS, CDR2 SASEGT. This CDR3 has 15 amino acids. The CDR3 loop is CASSKRQGYNYGYTF. The CDR3 nucleotides are TGTGCCAGCAGTAAACGACAGGGATATAACTATGGCTACACCTTC.

This clonotype was detected a few times. The chain joins TRBV14 to TRBJ2-7; 7 nucleotides agree with TRBD1. This CDR3 spans 14 amino acids. With 1 base clipped from V and 3 bases from J, the junction kept 3 bases outside the gene matches. CDR1 SGHDN and CDR2 FVKESK come from the germline V gene. CDR3 coding DNA: TGTGCCAGCAGCCAAGGGGACAGAAACTACGAGCAGTACTTC. Amino acids: CASSQGDRNYEQYF.

This clonotype was found many times. V is TRBV9 and J is TRBJ1-1, with 7 nucleotides matching TRBD1. Trimming took 3 bases from V and 10 from J; bases not matched to a gene: 15. CDR3 length: 15 amino acids. Germline-derived CDR1 and CDR2 are SGDLS and YYNGEE. The CDR3 region has the DNA TGTGCCAGCAGCGAGTCGAGGGGGCGACGGAGGGGAGCTTTCTTT. As protein: CASSESRGRRRGAFF.

This clonotype was detected many times. One base away lies a much larger clone, so this may be a sequencing read error. The rearrangement uses TRBV7-6 and TRBJ2-5; D gene uncertain. Germline CDR1 SGHVS, CDR2 FNYEAQ. V gave up 5 bases and J gave up 0 bases, with 4 bases separating them. This CDR3 has 12 residues. In nucleotides, the CDR3 is TGTGCCAGCAGCCGGTACCAAGAGACCCAGTACTTC. This translates into CASSRYQETQYF.

A few counts support this clonotype. The J gene is TRBJ1-1, the V gene TRBV19; the D gene is possibly TRBD1 (6 bases). The germline V and J ends were trimmed by 6 bases and 4 bases, with 12 bases remaining between them. CDR1 and CDR2 (germline): LNHDA, SQIVND (reference sequence). The CDR3 contains 13 residues. CDR3: CASSDRITTEAFF. The CDR3 DNA follows: TGTGCCAGTAGCGACAGGATTACCACTGAAGCTTTCTTT.

This clonotype was picked up a small number of times. The chain couples TRBV12-5 to TRBJ2-5; D is ambiguous. V was shortened by 1 base and J by 0 bases, with 9 bases between the two germline ends. The germline V gene encodes CDR1 LGHNT and CDR2 FRNRAP. This CDR3 region has 15 residues. The CDR3 region is CASGLAPTYQETQYF. The DNA of the CDR3 is TGTGCTAGTGGTTTGGCCCCAACGTACCAAGAGACCCAGTACTTC.

This clonotype was observed a few times. The CDR3 loop is CASSLTGDNLIDEQFF. The CDR3 region has the DNA TGTGCCAGCAGCTTGACCGGCGACAATCTTATCGATGAGCAGTTCTTC. The chain links TRBV5-5 to TRBJ2-1; D call uncertain. Germline loops: CDR1 SGHKS, CDR2 YYEKEE (reference sequence). V lost 1 base and J 8 bases, leaving 19 bases between the germline ends. The CDR3 covers 16 residues. Variable domain in full (rest from reference TRBV5-5 and TRBJ2-1): DAGVTQSPTHLIKTRGQQVTLRCSPISGHKSVSWYQQVLGQGPQFIFQYYEKEERGRGNFPDRFSARQFPNYSSELNVNALLLGDSALYLCASSLTGDNLIDEQFFGPGTRLTVL.

This clonotype has at least ten counts. The V gene is TRBV7-2, the J gene TRBJ2-3; D is perhaps TRBD1 or TRBD2 (6 bases each). The V and J ends lost 0 bases and 2 bases respectively, with 9 bases between them. This CDR3 region has 15 residues. The germline V gene has CDR1 SGHTA and CDR2 FQGNSA. Here the CDR3 reads CASSLAGGYTDTQYF. CDR3 DNA sequence: TGTGCCAGCAGCTTAGCGGGGGGCTACACAGATACGCAGTATTTT.

V gene TRBV6-5 combines with J gene TRBJ2-1, with a tentative D call TRBD2 (5 bases). This CDR3 is built from 13 residues. V lost 4 bases and J lost 8, with 12 bases in between. Germline-derived CDR1 and CDR2 are MNHEY and SVGAGI. In DNA form, the CDR3 reads TGTGCCAGCAGTTTCAATACTAGAGATGAGCAGTTCTTC. Its translation is CASSFNTRDEQFF.

This clonotype was counted at least ten times. The rearrangement uses TRBV7-9 and TRBJ1-4; TRBD1 is a possible D gene (5 bases). CDR3 length: 20 amino acids. The V end lost 4 bases, the J end lost 4 bases, and 28 bases lay between the germline ends. The germline gives CDR1 SEHNR, CDR2 FQNEAQ (reference sequence). For the CDR3, the DNA is TGTGCCAGCAGCTACCCTTCGACAGTAACTGAAGGGATTCATAATGAAAAACTGTTTTTT. This codes for CASSYPSTVTEGIHNEKLFF.

CDR3: CASSFLTGTNTEAFF. The CDR3 DNA sequence: TGTGCCAGCAGCTTTCTGACAGGGACGAACACTGAAGCTTTCTTT. The rearrangement joins TRBV9 to TRBJ1-1, with 7 bases lining up with TRBD1. CDR1 is SGDLS and CDR2 is YYNGEE in the germline V gene. Trimming removed 4 bases from V and 1 base from J; junction bases left unmatched: 7. This CDR3 spans 15 amino acids.

This clonotype came up a few times. This chain links TRBV6-1 with TRBJ1-1; D is unclear. The CDR3 has 12 residues. Trimming removed 8 bases from V and 4 bases from J, with 11 bases in between. CDR1 is MNHNS and CDR2 is SASEGT in the germline V gene. The CDR3 DNA reads as TGTGCCAGCCTCCGAGTGGGCACTGAAGCTTTCTTT. This codes for CASLRVGTEAFF.

This clonotype appeared a few times. The chain combines TRBV6-5 with TRBJ1-5; D is ambiguous. Germline lookup yields CDR1 MNHEY and CDR2 SVGAGI. The CDR3 extends over 15 amino acids. V gave up 0 bases and J gave up 3 bases, with 9 bases separating them. The CDR3 protein is CASSYSPHNNQPQHF. CDR3 sequence (DNA): TGTGCCAGCAGTTACTCTCCTCATAACAATCAGCCCCAGCATTTT.

This chain uses TRBV14 with TRBJ2-7; TRBD1 or TRBD2 may be the D gene (5 bases each). Per germline, CDR1 SGHDN and CDR2 FVKESK. The CDR3 loop spans 17 amino acids. Trimming cost V 0 bases and J 0 bases, with 15 bases left between them. The CDR3 protein is CASSQDTLGERSYEQYF. The CDR3 region has the DNA TGTGCCAGCAGCCAAGATACGTTGGGGGAGCGCTCCTACGAGCAGTACTTC. Using reference TRBV14 and TRBJ2-7 for the parts outside the CDR3, the full variable domain is EAGVTQFPSHSVIEKGQTVTLRCDPISGHDNLYWYRRVMGKEIKFLLHFVKESKQDESGMPNNRFLAERTGGTYSTLKVQPAELEDSGVYFCASSQDTLGERSYEQYFGPGTRLTVT.

This CDR3 is CASSNRAHEQYF. The CDR3 DNA sequence: TGTGCCAGCAGTAACAGGGCTCACGAGCAGTACTTC. The V and J genes are TRBV27 and TRBJ2-7, with a tentative D call TRBD1 (6 bases). Germline lookup yields CDR1 MNHEY and CDR2 SMNVEV (reference sequence). This CDR3 has 12 residues. The V end lost 5 bases, the J end lost 5 bases, and 10 bases lay between the germline ends.

In this sample, this clonotype turned up once. The rearrangement joins TRBV4-1 to TRBJ2-3; D could derive from TRBD1 or TRBD2 (5 bases each). Germline assignment: CDR1 MGHRA and CDR2 YSYEKL. The CDR3 runs 14 residues. Between the trimmed V and J ends, which lost 1 base and 6 bases, there was a span of 11 bases. CDR3 loop: CASSQAPRGDTQYF. Written as DNA, the CDR3 is TGCGCCAGCAGCCAAGCCCCGAGGGGTGATACGCAGTATTTT.

The chain is built from TRBV5-6 and TRBJ1-2, with 11 nucleotides matching TRBD1. The V and J ends lost 3 bases and 7 bases, in that order; junction bases with no gene match: 5. The CDR3 covers 14 residues. CDR1 and CDR2 (germline): SGHDT, YYEEEE. Written as DNA, the CDR3 is TGTGCCAGCAGCTGGGGGACAGGGGGAAGTGGCTACACCTTC. Translation: CASSWGTGGSGYTF. Using reference TRBV5-6 and TRBJ1-2 for the parts outside the CDR3, the full variable domain is DAGVTQSPTHLIKTRGQQVTLRCSPKSGHDTVSWYQQALGQGPQFIFQYYEEEERQRGNFPDRFSGHQFPNYSSELNVNALLLGDSALYLCASSWGTGGSGYTFGSGTRLTVV.